This T cell receptor (beta chain) stems from a study of blood T cell repertoires in COVID-19. Study-wide background: Acute and convalescent COVID-19 specimens originated in the United States, Italy and Spain.

V lost 4 bases, J lost 10 bases, and 14 bases lay in between. The CDR3 has 13 amino acids. Germline V lookup: CDR1 LGHDT, CDR2 YNNKEL (reference sequence). Per the original data handling: Estimation of nucleated cell counts relied on the amplification of reference gene primers. Data came from immunoSEQ multiplex PCR; TCRdb stores just in-frame clones and leaves some out. D and trimming were read from the DNA, whereas the V and J calls and clone size are those reported in that table. The sample includes tens of thousands of clones, roughly four fifths of them seen just once. Source material: peripheral blood. The chain uses TRBV3-1 (or the pseudogene TRBV3-2) and TRBJ2-4; the D gene is possibly TRBD1 (5 bases). The sequence was obtained from a woman aged 55-69 years with acute or convalescent COVID-19. The CDR3 is CASSPKVRGIQYF. The CDR3 DNA is TGTGCCAGCAGCCCCAAAGTTAGGGGAATTCAGTACTTC.